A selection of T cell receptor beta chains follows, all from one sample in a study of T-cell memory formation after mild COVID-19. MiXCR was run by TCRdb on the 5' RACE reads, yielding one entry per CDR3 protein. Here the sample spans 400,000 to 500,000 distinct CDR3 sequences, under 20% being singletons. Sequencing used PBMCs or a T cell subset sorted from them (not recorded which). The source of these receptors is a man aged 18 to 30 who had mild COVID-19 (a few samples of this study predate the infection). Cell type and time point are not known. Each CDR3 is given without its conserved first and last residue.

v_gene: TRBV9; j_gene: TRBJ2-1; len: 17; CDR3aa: ASSPRTSGGAPRPNEQF
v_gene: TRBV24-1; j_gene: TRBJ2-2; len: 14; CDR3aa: ATSDRQGTDTGELF
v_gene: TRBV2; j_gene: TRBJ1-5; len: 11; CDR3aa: ASGAEVVQPQH
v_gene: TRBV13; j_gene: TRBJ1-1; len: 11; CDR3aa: ASSRKHNTEAF
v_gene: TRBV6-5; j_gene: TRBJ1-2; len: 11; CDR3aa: ASRSQGTYGYT
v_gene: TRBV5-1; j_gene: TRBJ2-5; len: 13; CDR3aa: ASSPLGGRQETQY
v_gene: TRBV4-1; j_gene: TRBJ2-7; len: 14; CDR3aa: ASSQDMAASSYEQY
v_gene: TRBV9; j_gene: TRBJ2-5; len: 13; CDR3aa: ASSGLAGNQETQY
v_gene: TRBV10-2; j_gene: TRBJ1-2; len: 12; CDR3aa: ASSEAEQGRGYT
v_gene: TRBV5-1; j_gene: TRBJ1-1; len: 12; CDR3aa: ASSLGLGYTEAF
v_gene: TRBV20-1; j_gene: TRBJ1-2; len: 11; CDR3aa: SAPTKANYGYT
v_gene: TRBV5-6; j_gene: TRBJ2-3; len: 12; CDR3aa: ASSPVGGADTQY
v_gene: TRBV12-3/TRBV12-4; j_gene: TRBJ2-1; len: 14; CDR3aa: ASSFGGGRRYNEQF
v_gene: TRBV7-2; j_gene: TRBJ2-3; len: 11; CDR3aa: ASKRATHGTQY
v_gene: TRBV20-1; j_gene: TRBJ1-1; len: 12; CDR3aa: SARSQGIETEAF
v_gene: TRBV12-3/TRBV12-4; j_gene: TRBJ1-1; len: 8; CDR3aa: ASGSAEAF
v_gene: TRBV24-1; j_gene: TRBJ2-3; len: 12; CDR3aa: ATSDPKRSDTQY
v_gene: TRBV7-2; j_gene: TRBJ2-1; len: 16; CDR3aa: ASSLLRKGLLFYNEQF
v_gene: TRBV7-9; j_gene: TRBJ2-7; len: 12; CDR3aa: ASSLQRRSYEQY
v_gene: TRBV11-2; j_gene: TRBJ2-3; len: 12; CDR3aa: ASSVYRGTDTQY
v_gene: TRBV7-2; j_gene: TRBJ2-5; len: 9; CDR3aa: ASSLKVTQY
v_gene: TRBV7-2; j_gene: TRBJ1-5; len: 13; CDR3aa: ASSYYLDSNQPQH
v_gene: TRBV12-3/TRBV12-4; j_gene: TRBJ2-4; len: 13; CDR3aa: ASSFAHLAKNIQY
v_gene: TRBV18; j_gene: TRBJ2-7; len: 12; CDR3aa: ASSTTDPAYEQY
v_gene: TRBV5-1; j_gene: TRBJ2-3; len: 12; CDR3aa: ASSLDGVPDTQY
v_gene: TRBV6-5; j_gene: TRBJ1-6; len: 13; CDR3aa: ASSPWGTGNSPLH
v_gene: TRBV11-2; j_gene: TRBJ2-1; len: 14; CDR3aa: ASSLRGGTAYNEQF
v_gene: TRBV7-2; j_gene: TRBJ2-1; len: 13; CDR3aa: ASSLRAEAYNEQF
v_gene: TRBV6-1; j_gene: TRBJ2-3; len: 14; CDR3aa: ASSERQGPSTDTQY
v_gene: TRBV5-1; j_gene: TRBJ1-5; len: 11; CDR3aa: ASSPDGENPQH
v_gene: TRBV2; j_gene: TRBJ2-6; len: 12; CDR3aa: ASSARLGANVLT
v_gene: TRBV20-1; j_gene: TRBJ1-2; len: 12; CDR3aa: SASAGQGADGYT
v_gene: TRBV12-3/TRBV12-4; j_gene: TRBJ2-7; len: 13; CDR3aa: ASSLGQGSPYEQY
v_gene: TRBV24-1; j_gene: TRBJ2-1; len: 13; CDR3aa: ATSDSLQGRLEQF
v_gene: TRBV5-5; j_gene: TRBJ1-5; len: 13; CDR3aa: ASSRTGATNQPQH
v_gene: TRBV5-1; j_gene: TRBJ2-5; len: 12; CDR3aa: ASGTTGGGETQY
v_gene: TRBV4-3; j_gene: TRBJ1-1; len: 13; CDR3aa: ASSQSWIMNTEAF
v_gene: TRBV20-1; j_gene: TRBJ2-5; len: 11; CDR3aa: SGDRAPQETQY
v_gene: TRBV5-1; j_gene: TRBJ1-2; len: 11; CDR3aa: ASSLEQNYGYT
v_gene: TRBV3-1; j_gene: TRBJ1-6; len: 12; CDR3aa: ASSQGLGGSPLH
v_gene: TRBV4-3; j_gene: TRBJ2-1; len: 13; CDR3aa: ASSQRLAGDNEQF
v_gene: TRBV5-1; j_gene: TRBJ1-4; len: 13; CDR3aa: ASSLLGPGGEKLF
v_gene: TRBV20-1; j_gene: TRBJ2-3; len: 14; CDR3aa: SARQSGDAYTDTQY
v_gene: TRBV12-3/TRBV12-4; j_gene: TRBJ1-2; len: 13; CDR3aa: ASSLADRVSYGYT
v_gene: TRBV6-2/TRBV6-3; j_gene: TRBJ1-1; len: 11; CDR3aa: ASSSDLLGKAF
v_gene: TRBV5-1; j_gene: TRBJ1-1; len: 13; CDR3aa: ASSLGRLGGTEAF
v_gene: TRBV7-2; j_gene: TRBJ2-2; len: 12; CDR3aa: ASSLVGGGGELF